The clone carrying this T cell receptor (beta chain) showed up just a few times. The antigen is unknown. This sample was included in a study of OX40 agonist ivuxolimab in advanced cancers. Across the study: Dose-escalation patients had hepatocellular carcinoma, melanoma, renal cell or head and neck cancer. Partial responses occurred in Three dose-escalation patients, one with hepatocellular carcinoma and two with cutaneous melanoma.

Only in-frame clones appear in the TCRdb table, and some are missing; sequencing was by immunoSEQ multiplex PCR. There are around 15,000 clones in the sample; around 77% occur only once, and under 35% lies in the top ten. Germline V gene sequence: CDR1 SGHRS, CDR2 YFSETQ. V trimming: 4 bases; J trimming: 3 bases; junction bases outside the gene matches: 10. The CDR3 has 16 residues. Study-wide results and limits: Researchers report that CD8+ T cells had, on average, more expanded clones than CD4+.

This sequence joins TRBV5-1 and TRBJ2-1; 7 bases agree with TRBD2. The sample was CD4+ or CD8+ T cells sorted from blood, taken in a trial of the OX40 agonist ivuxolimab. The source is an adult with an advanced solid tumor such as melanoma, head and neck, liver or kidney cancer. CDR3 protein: CASSTARGVSYNEQFF. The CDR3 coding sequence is TGCGCCAGCAGCACGGCCCGGGGGGTTAGCTACAATGAGCAGTTCTTC.